This TCR beta chain derives from a study of post-analysis software for immune sequencing data. Looking at the study overall: Disease courses included relapsing-remitting, secondary progressive and progressive-relapsing multiple sclerosis.

Findings and limits, study-wide: Samples prepared in the same batch strongly co-clustered by F measure. For normalized Chao1 diversity, multiple sclerosis patients scored significantly lower than controls did.

Incorporated into the TCR beta cDNA libraries were unique molecular identifiers, which served to reduce PCR and sequencing biases. Using its own MiXCR run on the PCR reads, TCRdb lists one record per CDR3 protein. In the table there are 450,000 or so distinct CDR3 sequences, approximately 45% of which are singletons. This clonotype was recorded a few times. Its target is unknown. The TCR was taken from a girl aged 10 to 17 with multiple sclerosis. Sequencing used blood.

The CDR3 sequence is CSAINVAVNQPQHF. The CDR3 region has the DNA TGCAGTGCTATTAACGTGGCAGTTAATCAGCCCCAGCATTTT. V is TRBV20-1 and J is TRBJ1-5; D gene uncertain. The ends were cut back, 4 bases at V and 4 bases at J, with 14 bases in the middle. CDR3 length: 14 residues. Germline values: CDR1 DFQATT, CDR2 SNEGSKA (reference sequence).